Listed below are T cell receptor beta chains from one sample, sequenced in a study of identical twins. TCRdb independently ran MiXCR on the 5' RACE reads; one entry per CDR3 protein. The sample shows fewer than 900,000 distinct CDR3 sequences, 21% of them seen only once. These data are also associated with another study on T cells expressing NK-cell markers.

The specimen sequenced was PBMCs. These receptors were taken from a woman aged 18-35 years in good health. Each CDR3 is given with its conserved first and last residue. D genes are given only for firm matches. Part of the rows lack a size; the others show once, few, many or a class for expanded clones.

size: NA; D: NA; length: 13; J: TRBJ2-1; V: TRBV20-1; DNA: TGCAGTGGTGGACGGCCCCCTCACAATGAGCAGTTCTTC; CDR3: CSGGRPPHNEQFF
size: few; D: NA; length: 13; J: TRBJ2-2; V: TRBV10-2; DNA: TGCGCCAGCAGTTGGGATAACACCGGGGAGCTGTTTTTT; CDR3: CASSWDNTGELFF
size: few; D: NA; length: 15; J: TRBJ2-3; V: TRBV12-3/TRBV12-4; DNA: TGTGCCAGCAGTTTTTCGGTGGGATTCACAGATACGCAGTATTTT; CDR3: CASSFSVGFTDTQYF
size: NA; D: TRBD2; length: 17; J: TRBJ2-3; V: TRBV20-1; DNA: TGCAGTGCTAGTTCGAACGGACGAGCGGGAAGCACAGATACGCAGTATTTT; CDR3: CSASSNGRAGSTDTQYF
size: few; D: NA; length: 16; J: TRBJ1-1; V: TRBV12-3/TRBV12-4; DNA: TGTGCCAGCAGTTTTCGGGTGGGGCACAGGAACACTGAAGCTTTCTTT; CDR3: CASSFRVGHRNTEAFF
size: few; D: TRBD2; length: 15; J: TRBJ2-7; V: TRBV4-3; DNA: TGCGCCAGCAGCCAAACTAGCGGACCTTTATACGAGCAGTACTTC; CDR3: CASSQTSGPLYEQYF
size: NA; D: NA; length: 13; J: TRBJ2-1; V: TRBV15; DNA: TGTGCCACCAGCAGAGCCAGCAACAATGAGCAGTTCTTC; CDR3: CATSRASNNEQFF
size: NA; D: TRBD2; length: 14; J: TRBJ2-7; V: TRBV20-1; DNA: TGCAGTGCGCTTACTAGCGGGACCTCCTACGAGCAGTACTTC; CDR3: CSALTSGTSYEQYF
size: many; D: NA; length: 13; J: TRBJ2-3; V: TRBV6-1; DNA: TGTGCCAGCAGTCAAGGGAGGCGCGATACGCAGTATTTT; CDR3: CASSQGRRDTQYF
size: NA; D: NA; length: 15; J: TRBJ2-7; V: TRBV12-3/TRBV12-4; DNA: TGTGCCAGCAGTTTCCTGCGGGGCACTTACTACGAGCAGTACTTC; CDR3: CASSFLRGTYYEQYF
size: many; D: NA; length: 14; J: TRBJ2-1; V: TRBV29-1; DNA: TGCAGCGTTGATCTGAGTGTCTCCTACAATGAGCAGTTCTTC; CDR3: CSVDLSVSYNEQFF
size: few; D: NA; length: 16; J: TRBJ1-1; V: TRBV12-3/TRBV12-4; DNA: TGTGCCAGCACCCCGTTCTCCTGGGGGACGAACACTGAAGCTTTCTTT; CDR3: CASTPFSWGTNTEAFF
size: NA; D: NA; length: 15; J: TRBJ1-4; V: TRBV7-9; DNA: TGTGCCAGCAGCTTTTCGACAGCCGTACGGGAAAAACTGTTTTTT; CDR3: CASSFSTAVREKLFF
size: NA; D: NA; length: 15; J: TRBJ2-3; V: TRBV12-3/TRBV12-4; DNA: TGTGCCAGCAGTTTAATGGCTAGCGCCACAGATACGCAGTATTTT; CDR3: CASSLMASATDTQYF